The rows below give T cell receptor beta chains drawn from one sample of a study of monozygotic twins with inflammatory bowel disease. TCRdb re-called the 5' RACE reads and catalogs CDR3 proteins one per entry, DNA excluded. This table lists about 140,000 distinct CDR3 sequences. Sequencing was performed on blood. The receptors shown here come from a human donor with ulcerative colitis or Crohn's disease, or a healthy co-twin of an affected twin (not recorded which). The CDR3 runs from the conserved cysteine through the conserved F or W.

CDR3aa	j_gene	v_gene
CASSPGQARTEKLFF	TRBJ1-4	TRBV12-3/TRBV12-4
CSARRTDMNTEAFF	TRBJ1-1	TRBV20-1
CASSSIPLDRGRLTDYGYTF	TRBJ1-2	TRBV12-3/TRBV12-4
CASSATGSPGNTIYF	TRBJ1-3	TRBV7-2
CASIYGGGPDTQYF	TRBJ2-3	TRBV6-2/TRBV6-3
CASRRAGGAYNEQFF	TRBJ2-1	TRBV5-4
CASSRRGNNGYTF	TRBJ1-2	TRBV7-2
CASSPPGTSYEQYF	TRBJ2-7	TRBV18
CASSQNGPTVLGTGELFF	TRBJ2-2	TRBV27
CASSGTGKDVEQYF	TRBJ2-7	TRBV7-8
CASSLSGVNYGYTF	TRBJ1-2	TRBV5-1
CASSLEGVAYASTDTQYF	TRBJ2-3	TRBV11-2
CASSQYYAKELSGANVLTF	TRBJ2-6	TRBV4-3
CASSPPYRTHYEQYF	TRBJ2-7	TRBV18
CASSSGAGYTEAFF	TRBJ1-1	TRBV5-1
CASSLDSLTYEQYF	TRBJ2-7	TRBV19
CASTMPNTGELFF	TRBJ2-2	TRBV28
CASSESGGVAKNIQYF	TRBJ2-4	TRBV25-1
CASSRERRANTEAFF	TRBJ1-1	TRBV27
CASSLLAGGTDAQYF	TRBJ2-3	TRBV5-4
CASSVGETQYF	TRBJ2-5	TRBV2
CASSFLGNQETQYF	TRBJ2-5	TRBV7-2
CSARDRAYSYTF	TRBJ1-2	TRBV20-1
CATSDGTNRIKNIQYF	TRBJ2-4	TRBV24-1
CASTLSRRSYGYTF	TRBJ1-2	TRBV7-2
CASSFAPGEQYF	TRBJ2-7	TRBV5-6
CSARVPPSTDTQYF	TRBJ2-3	TRBV20-1
CASSFEGLRNTEAFF	TRBJ1-1	TRBV7-8
CASSPRTGKETQYF	TRBJ2-5	TRBV11-3
CASSLPGQRPDTQYF	TRBJ2-3	TRBV7-2
CASSGEGPVEKLFF	TRBJ1-4	TRBV12-3/TRBV12-4
CASSQHPRGSGNTIYF	TRBJ1-3	TRBV4-1
CASSQVPGTDLYGYTF	TRBJ1-2	TRBV4-1
CASSLSAFRETQYF	TRBJ2-5	TRBV27
CASSLTSGGETQYF	TRBJ2-5	TRBV7-2
CASSFASGGPGEFF	TRBJ2-1	TRBV5-6
CASSSGQGRRGYTF	TRBJ1-2	TRBV5-1
CASSPPGTGGPYEQYF	TRBJ2-7	TRBV18
CASSFGGVSNEQFF	TRBJ2-1	TRBV27
CASSLVIGRLGSYEQYF	TRBJ2-7	TRBV5-1
CASSLEGTGSPLHF	TRBJ1-6	TRBV5-1
CASSLVGANQPQHF	TRBJ1-5	TRBV5-5
CASSFGLAAYNEQFF	TRBJ2-1	TRBV7-3
CASSLSGGVYNEQFF	TRBJ2-1	TRBV5-4
CASSYIGSSYEQYF	TRBJ2-7	TRBV6-6
CASSLLHGTGYYNEQFF	TRBJ2-1	TRBV5-4
CASSARGQETQYF	TRBJ2-5	TRBV19
CASSLTGQGNQPQHF	TRBJ1-5	TRBV7-2
CSARDPRTSGGARETQYF	TRBJ2-5	TRBV20-1
CASSANQGARQYF	TRBJ2-7	TRBV5-1
CASSSDTRDYGYTF	TRBJ1-2	TRBV5-1
CASSSPSSGANVLTF	TRBJ2-6	TRBV7-2
CATSDTGPTGIVHEQYF	TRBJ2-7	TRBV24-1
CSAREGQGAGGFGLRTEAFF	TRBJ1-1	TRBV20-1
CASSQPGGAGEIYNEQFF	TRBJ2-1	TRBV3-1
CATSDPAGGRYEQYF	TRBJ2-7	TRBV24-1
CSARDGWMTGRLQSPLHF	TRBJ1-6	TRBV20-1
CASSVGYGVNQPQHF	TRBJ1-5	TRBV9
CASSLVGQGSNSPLHF	TRBJ1-6	TRBV11-2
CASSRDWGAKQPQHF	TRBJ1-5	TRBV7-2